This is a list of T cell receptor beta chains from one sample in a study of T cell responses to AZD1222 COVID-19 vaccine. Profiled with immunoSEQ multiplex PCR; TCRdb holds only in-frame clones, not every one. The table has approximately 130,000 clones, 80% to 95% seen once. Sequences were derived from peripheral blood, sampled 28 days after the second AZD1222 dose. The receptors stem from an adult who received the AZD1222 COVID-19 vaccine. The CDR3 runs from the conserved cysteine through the conserved F or W. Fields, in order: V gene, D gene, J gene, clone size, CDR3 protein, CDR3 DNA. A D gene is named only where the DNA matches it firmly. Clone size is given for some rows only: seen once, a few or many times, or a class if the clone is expanded.

v_gene: TRBV25-1; d_gene: NA; j_gene: TRBJ1-1; abundance: NA; CDR3aa: CASSDPTARHTEAFF; CDR3nt: TGTGCCAGCAGTGATCCGACAGCGAGGCACACTGAAGCTTTCTTT
v_gene: TRBV7-8; d_gene: NA; j_gene: TRBJ2-7; abundance: NA; CDR3aa: CASSISVPGDISYEQYF; CDR3nt: TGTGCCAGCAGCATTAGTGTTCCTGGTGACATTTCCTACGAGCAGTACTTC
v_gene: TRBV19; d_gene: NA; j_gene: TRBJ2-1; abundance: NA; CDR3aa: CASSIGLYNEQFF; CDR3nt: TGTGCCAGTAGTATAGGGCTATACAATGAGCAGTTCTTC
v_gene: TRBV28; d_gene: NA; j_gene: TRBJ1-1; abundance: NA; CDR3aa: CASSLSFGTLGPEAFF; CDR3nt: TGTGCCAGCAGTTTATCCTTTGGGACCCTAGGTCCTGAAGCTTTCTTT
v_gene: TRBV5-6; d_gene: NA; j_gene: TRBJ1-2; abundance: NA; CDR3aa: CASSLIPLGTPVTYGYTF; CDR3nt: TGTGCCAGCAGCTTGATTCCTCTGGGGACCCCCGTGACCTATGGCTACACCTTC
v_gene: TRBV6-1; d_gene: NA; j_gene: TRBJ1-5; abundance: NA; CDR3aa: CASSEGDAQPQHF; CDR3nt: TGTGCCAGCAGTGAAGGGGATGCTCAGCCCCAGCATTTT
v_gene: TRBV9; d_gene: TRBD1; j_gene: TRBJ1-5; abundance: NA; CDR3aa: CASSPGGGRNQPQHF; CDR3nt: TGTGCCAGCAGCCCAGGGGGGGGTCGCAATCAGCCCCAGCATTTT
v_gene: TRBV4-2; d_gene: NA; j_gene: TRBJ1-5; abundance: NA; CDR3aa: CASSQGAAGPQHF; CDR3nt: TGTGCCAGCAGCCAGGGCGCCGCTGGGCCCCAGCATTTT
v_gene: TRBV7-2; d_gene: NA; j_gene: TRBJ2-3; abundance: NA; CDR3aa: CASSLGVASDTQYF; CDR3nt: TGTGCCAGCAGCCTCGGTGTAGCGTCGGATACGCAGTATTTT
v_gene: TRBV27; d_gene: NA; j_gene: TRBJ2-1; abundance: NA; CDR3aa: CASRPWAGSNEQFF; CDR3nt: TGTGCCAGTCGCCCTTGGGCCGGGTCCAATGAGCAGTTCTTC
v_gene: TRBV28; d_gene: NA; j_gene: TRBJ2-1; abundance: NA; CDR3aa: CASRSTWNEQFF; CDR3nt: TGTGCCAGCAGGTCTACGTGGAATGAGCAGTTCTTC
v_gene: TRBV2; d_gene: NA; j_gene: TRBJ1-5; abundance: once; CDR3aa: CASTPGAQPQHF; CDR3nt: TGTGCCAGCACCCCCGGGGCTCAGCCCCAGCATTTT
v_gene: TRBV7-9; d_gene: TRBD1; j_gene: TRBJ1-5; abundance: NA; CDR3aa: CASSQDRGNQPQHF; CDR3nt: TGTGCCAGCAGCCAGGACAGGGGGAATCAGCCCCAGCATTTT
v_gene: TRBV5-1; d_gene: TRBD2; j_gene: TRBJ2-2; abundance: NA; CDR3aa: CASNPLAGGNTGELFF; CDR3nt: TGCGCCAGCAACCCTCTAGCGGGGGGAAACACCGGGGAGCTGTTTTTT
v_gene: TRBV7-3; d_gene: TRBD2; j_gene: TRBJ2-2; abundance: NA; CDR3aa: CASSLSGRIDTGELFF; CDR3nt: TGTGCCAGCAGCTTGAGCGGGAGGATTGACACCGGGGAGCTGTTTTTT
v_gene: TRBV10-3; d_gene: TRBD2; j_gene: TRBJ2-3; abundance: NA; CDR3aa: CAISKGLAGGTDTQYF; CDR3nt: TGTGCCATCAGTAAGGGACTAGCGGGGGGCACAGATACGCAGTATTTT
v_gene: TRBV19; d_gene: TRBD2; j_gene: TRBJ2-2; abundance: NA; CDR3aa: CASSSTSGGAPGELFF; CDR3nt: TGTGCCAGTAGTTCGACTAGCGGGGGGGCCCCCGGGGAGCTGTTTTTT